The sequence of this TCR beta chain was determined in a study of early T cells in non-severe SARS-CoV-2 infection. Trimming left V 1 base short and J 8 bases short, with 21 bases between. Germline CDR1 reads SGHRS; CDR2 reads YFSETQ. The length of the CDR3 is 16 residues. This clonotype was found many times. MiXCR, run by TCRdb on the 5' RACE reads, gives a single entry per CDR3 protein. The sample has about 94,000 distinct CDR3 sequences; less than 15% are singletons. The TCR originated in an adult who was a healthcare worker with PCR-confirmed SARS-CoV-2 infection or an uninfected control (not recorded which). The chain employs TRBV5-1 and TRBJ1-2; maybe TRBD1 (6 bases). Sequenced input: whole blood. CDR3 loop: CASSLNGGGSSEGYTF. The CDR3 bases are TGCGCCAGCAGCTTGAATGGAGGGGGAAGTTCTGAGGGCTACACCTTC.